The sequence of this TCR beta chain was determined in a study of spatial heterogeneity in lung cancer. At the level of the study: Every unique TCR and UMI combination, on average, appeared more than ten times in raw reads.

Regarding this clonotype: Its specificity is not known.

Described time point: sample taken at primary tumor resection. Study results and limitations: Counts that tracked tumor mutation counts were those of expanded intratumoral alpha and beta TCRs.

MiXCR, run by TCRdb on the 5' RACE reads, gives a single entry per CDR3 protein. The table lists around 100,000 distinct CDR3 sequences, 4% to 4.5% of them singletons, with around 21% in the top ten. The V segment lost 4 bases and the J segment 7 bases; nucleotides outside the gene matches: 7. In germline, CDR1 is SGDLS, CDR2 YYNGEE. There are 15 residues in the CDR3. The starting material was lung tumor tissue, obtained at surgery. The receptor was isolated from a male donor with early-stage non-small cell lung cancer. The V call is TRBV9, the J call TRBJ1-6; 8 positions agree with TRBD1. As DNA, the CDR3 is TGTGCCAGCAGCCCGACAGGGGTATACAATTCACCCCTCCACTTT. Its protein is CASSPTGVYNSPLHF.